This T cell receptor (beta chain) was found in a study of technical replicates of blood from several donors (dated by TCRdb to about 2017). V loses 4 bases, J loses 4 bases, and the germline ends lie 15 bases apart. Looking up the germline V gene yields CDR1 SGDLS and CDR2 YYNGEE. The CDR3 sequence holds 16 residues, the cysteine and phenylalanine included. Just the 48-base CDR3 DNA is kept, in frame starting at base 1. Receptor libraries were prepared by the immunoSEQ multiplex PCR assay. TCRdb obtained this table from immuneACCESS and retained in-frame rearrangements with V and J assigned. These tables miss some clones; where compared with another copy, unresolved V genes account for less than half of the shortfall, and the remainder is unexplained. The sample table holds 12,000 or so clones, of which 65% to 90% were seen once. The biggest ten clones account for over 10% of the sample. Remarks on this clone: It lacks a known antigen. No base qualities exist here, and no much larger clone lies one base off it.

This receptor chain uses TRBV9 and TRBJ2-6; there is no confident call for the D gene. This clonotype was obtained from a human donor in good health. The sample consisted of PBMCs. The DNA sequence follows: TGTGCCAGCAGCCGAGACGACACAGCCGGGGCCAACGTCCTGACTTTC. Translated, it reads CASSRDDTAGANVLTF. When the CDR3 is completed using the reference TRBV9 and TRBJ2-6 genes on either side, the full variable domain is DSGVTQTPKHLITATGQRVTLRCSPRSGDLSVYWYQQSLDQGLQFLIQYYNGEERAKGNILERFSAQQFPDLHSELNLSSLELGDSALYFCASSRDDTAGANVLTFGAGSRLTVL.